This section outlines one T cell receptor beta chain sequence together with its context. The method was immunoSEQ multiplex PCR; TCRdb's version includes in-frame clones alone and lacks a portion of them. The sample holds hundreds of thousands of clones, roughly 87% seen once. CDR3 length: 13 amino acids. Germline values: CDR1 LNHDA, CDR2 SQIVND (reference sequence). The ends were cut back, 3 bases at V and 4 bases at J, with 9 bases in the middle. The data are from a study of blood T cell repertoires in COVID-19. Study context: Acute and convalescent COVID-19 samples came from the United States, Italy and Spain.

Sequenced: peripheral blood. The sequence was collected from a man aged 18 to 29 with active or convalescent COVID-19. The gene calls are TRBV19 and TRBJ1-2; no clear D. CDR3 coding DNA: TGTGCCAGTAGTATTACTGTTGTCTATGGCTACACCTTC. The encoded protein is CASSITVVYGYTF.